Listed here is a single T cell receptor beta chain. This sample is part of a study of blood T cell repertoires in COVID-19. Study-wide context: Specimens from acute and convalescent COVID-19 originated in the United States, Italy and Spain.

Original data processing: By means of reference gene primer amplification, nucleated cell counts were estimated. Profiled with immunoSEQ multiplex PCR; TCRdb holds only in-frame clones, not every one. V, J and clone size reflect that table, while D and trimming were determined from the DNA. Here the sample spans about 65,000 clones, approximately 80% being singletons. The receptor comes from a man aged 80 or over with acute or convalescent COVID-19. Input material: peripheral blood.

The CDR3 loop is CASTQGRGDAGELFF. CDR3 DNA sequence: TGCGCCAGCACCCAAGGCAGGGGCGATGCCGGGGAGCTGTTTTTT. The chain employs TRBV5-1 and TRBJ2-2; tentatively, D is TRBD1 (6 bases). This CDR3 has 15 amino acids. CDR1 and CDR2 (germline): SGHRS, YFSETQ. Deletions cut 6 bases from V and 6 bases from J, with 18 bases between.